This T cell receptor beta chain was captured by sequencing in a study of shared clonotypes between healthy human individuals. Study results and caveats: Specimens sampled were limited to blood, with tissue repertoires likely differing.

With regard to this clone: No antigen is known for it.

Germline loops: CDR1 MDHEN, CDR2 SYDVKM. The CDR3 contains 13 residues. Clones were sequenced by immunoSEQ multiplex PCR, and TCRdb holds only the in-frame ones, with some missing. The sample consists of some 1.5 million clones, around 98% of them appearing once. This rearrangement joins TRBV28 to TRBJ2-2; weak D call: TRBD2 (6 bases). The material sequenced was naive CD4+ T cells sorted from blood. Described subset: CD45RA+ positively selected. This TCR derives from a man aged 25 to 40 in good health. CDR3 residues: CATPGLMTGELFF. The CDR3 DNA is TGTGCTACTCCGGGACTTATGACCGGGGAGCTGTTTTTT.